The T cell receptor (beta chain) under discussion was sequenced for a study of OX40 agonist ivuxolimab in advanced cancers. Across the whole study: The drug used for patients, ivuxolimab, was an agonistic anti-OX40 (CD134) antibody.

Sequenced by immunoSEQ multiplex PCR; TCRdb stores in-frame clones only, minus some. The repertoire consists of around 100,000 clones, with approximately 94% occurring once and the leading ten covering just over 2%. Trimming took 3 bases from V and 3 from J; bases not matched to a gene: 1. CDR1 is MNHEY, CDR2 SMNVEV, per germline (reference sequence). This CDR3 spans 14 amino acids. The genes are TRBV27 and TRBJ1-3; 8 nucleotides align to TRBD1. The sample in question was CD4+ or CD8+ T cells sorted from blood, obtained in a trial of the OX40 agonist ivuxolimab. This receptor was taken from an adult with an advanced solid tumor such as melanoma, head and neck, liver or kidney cancer. The CDR3 DNA is TGTGCCAGCAGTTTGACAGGGGTTGGAAACACCATATATTTT. This encodes CASSLTGVGNTIYF.